What follows are 24 T cell receptor beta chains derived from one specimen sequenced in a study of blood T cell repertoires in COVID-19. Sequencing was performed with immunoSEQ multiplex PCR; in TCRdb, only in-frame clones are kept and a portion is missing. Of roughly 150,000 clones listed, 82% were seen once; the top ten hold roughly 15%. The sequencing input was peripheral blood. The receptors shown here come from a human donor with acute or convalescent COVID-19. The donor label of this sample is uncertain.

The genes are TRBV27 and TRBJ2-1; TRBD2 might be the D (5 bases). This CDR3 contains 14 residues. Trimming took off 6 bases at V and 2 bases at J, with 11 bases between the two ends. The germline V gene encodes CDR1 MNHEY and CDR2 SMNVEV (reference sequence). CDR3 coding DNA: TGTGCCAGCAGCGGACGGGGTGCCTACAATGAGCAGTTCTTC. It yields the protein CASSGRGAYNEQFF.

The V and J genes are TRBV18 and TRBJ2-5, with D maybe TRBD2 (5 bases). The germline V gene has CDR1 KGHSH and CDR2 LQKENI. This CDR3 region has 14 residues. V was pared by 0 bases and J by 4 bases, with 9 bases between. The CDR3 reads CASSPPTRAETQYF. CDR3 DNA: TGTGCCAGCTCACCACCCACTAGAGCAGAGACCCAGTACTTC.

The chain recombines TRBV10-3 with TRBJ2-1; TRBD1 matches at 8 bases. The CDR3 sequence is 11 residues long. Germline CDR1 reads ENHRY; CDR2 reads SYGVKD. Unmatched junction bases numbered 10, after V lost 10 bases and J lost 14 bases. The CDR3: CATTDQQGEFF. Here the CDR3 DNA reads TGTGCCACCACGGACCAACAGGGGGAGTTCTTC.

V gene TRBV21-1 combines with J gene TRBJ2-2; TRBD1 is taken as the D call from the table, unchecked against the DNA. TRBV21-1 is classified as a pseudogene. This CDR3 is built from 15 residues. The CDR3 sequence is CASSKKGRRAGELFF. The CDR3 DNA follows: TGTGCCAGCAGCAAAAAGGGGCGCAGGGCCGGGGAGCTGTTTTTT.

The chain uses TRBV6-5 and TRBJ1-2, with unresolved D. Germline V gene data show CDR1 as MNHEY and CDR2 as SVGAGI. The CDR3 has 14 residues. V was shortened by 2 bases and J by 3 bases, with 10 bases between the two germline ends. The CDR3 spells CASSYRRQDYGYTF. Written as DNA, the CDR3 is TGTGCCAGCAGTTACCGCCGGCAGGACTATGGCTACACCTTC.

J is TRBJ1-2 and V is TRBV3-1 (or the pseudogene TRBV3-2); no firm D call. The CDR3 is 14 residues long. Germline loops: CDR1 LGHDT, CDR2 YNNKEL (reference sequence). Trimming cost V 1 base and J 8 bases, with 14 bases left between them. The CDR3 DNA reads TGTGCCAGCAGCCAAGGGGCCAGGACTTTAGGCTACACCTTC. This translates into CASSQGARTLGYTF.

The chain couples TRBV2 to TRBJ1-2; D unclear. Between the trimmed V and J ends, which lost 5 bases and 6 bases, there was a span of 16 bases. The CDR3 has 14 amino acids. The germline gives CDR1 SNHLY, CDR2 FYNNEI. The DNA for the CDR3 is TGTGCCAGCAGTTACAGCGGAATCGGCGATGGCTACACCTTC. It encodes CASSYSGIGDGYTF.

This rearrangement joins TRBV18 to TRBJ1-4; D gene uncertain. CDR3 length: 13 amino acids. V was pared by 4 bases and J by 4 bases, with 7 bases between. CDR1 is KGHSH and CDR2 is LQKENI in the germline V gene. The chain's CDR3 is CASSLRNNEKLFF. DNA for the CDR3: TGTGCCAGCTCACTCAGGAATAATGAAAAACTGTTTTTT.

The rearrangement uses TRBV7-3 and TRBJ2-2, with D hard to call. The CDR3 totals 12 residues. Germline V gene data show CDR1 as SGHTA and CDR2 as FQGTGA. V gave up 5 bases and J gave up 2 bases, with 3 bases separating them. The CDR3 nucleotides are TGTGCCAGCAGCCTTAACACCGGGGAGCTGTTTTTT. This gives the protein CASSLNTGELFF.

The rearrangement links TRBV6-5 to TRBJ2-1, with 8 bases fitting TRBD2. V dropped 6 bases and J dropped 7; count of bases not matched to a gene: 5. CDR1 and CDR2 from the germline V gene are MNHEY and SVGAGI. The CDR3 length is 13 residues. This CDR3 reads CASRPGTRNEQFF. CDR3 DNA sequence: TGTGCCAGCAGACCCGGGACTAGGAATGAGCAGTTCTTC.

The chain links TRBV3-1 (or the pseudogene TRBV3-2) to TRBJ1-5; a possible D gene is TRBD1 (6 bases). Germline V gene data show CDR1 as LGHDT and CDR2 as YNNKEL (reference sequence). Trimming took off 3 bases at V and 1 base at J, with 22 bases between the two ends. The CDR3 is 19 residues long. The CDR3 sequence is CASSQTTRGGGGSNQPQHF. For the CDR3, the DNA is TGTGCCAGCAGCCAGACTACGCGGGGGGGCGGAGGGAGCAATCAGCCCCAGCATTTT.

This sequence joins TRBV6-2 or TRBV6-3 and TRBJ2-4, with 9 bases that match TRBD1. Germline CDR1 MNHEY, CDR2 SVGEGT. This CDR3 has 16 residues. Trimming took 8 bases from V and 5 from J; bases not matched to a gene: 13. The CDR3 nucleotides are TGTGCCAGCTGCCTCAAACCCGGGACAGGGCAAAACATTCAGTACTTC. Translating it yields CASCLKPGTGQNIQYF.

This chain connects TRBV14 to TRBJ1-2; D perhaps matches TRBD1 (6 bases). In germline, CDR1 is SGHDN, CDR2 FVKESK. The CDR3 sequence is 16 residues long. The V gene lost 4 bases and the J gene lost 0 bases, with 15 bases spanning the gap. The CDR3 DNA follows: TGTGCCAGCAGCCCAGTGGGGGGGCCAGCTAACTATGGCTACACCTTC. This codes for CASSPVGGPANYGYTF.

This clone was seen only a few times. The chain links TRBV2 to TRBJ1-2, with 8 bases lining up with TRBD1. The germline V gene has CDR1 SNHLY and CDR2 FYNNEI. With V trimmed by 6 bases and J by 7 bases, 7 bases remained unmatched. The CDR3 runs 13 residues. CDR3 in DNA: TGTGCCAGCAGGGCAGGGGGCGCGGGTGGCTACACCTTC. It is translated as CASRAGGAGGYTF.

The rearrangement uses TRBV4-1 and TRBJ2-1, with 9 positions matching TRBD2. The germline CDR1 and CDR2 sequences are MGHRA and YSYEKL. The V segment lost 8 bases and the J segment 2 bases; nucleotides outside the gene matches: 7. The CDR3 loop spans 15 amino acids. CDR3: CASSYSSGTYNEQFF. The CDR3 region has the DNA TGCGCCAGCTCCTACTCTAGCGGGACCTACAATGAGCAGTTCTTC.

This clone occurred once. V gene TRBV5-1 combines with J gene TRBJ2-3, with 12 bases identical to TRBD2. Germline loops: CDR1 SGHRS, CDR2 YFSETQ. The ends lost 0 bases at V and 2 bases at J; junction bases unmatched: 1. This CDR3 comprises 16 residues. CDR3 residues: CASSLGTSGNTDTQYF. The CDR3 coding sequence is TGCGCCAGCAGCTTGGGGACTAGCGGGAACACAGATACGCAGTATTTT.

CDR3 in amino acids: CASSPGQGAHHIQYF. CDR3 DNA sequence: TGTGCCAGCAGCCCCGGACAGGGGGCGCATCACATTCAGTACTTC. The chain has TRBV11-3 and TRBJ2-4; 11 positions agree with TRBD1. Germline assignment: CDR1 SGHNT and CDR2 YENEEA. This CDR3 region has 15 residues. J gave up 8 bases and V 5 bases, and 8 bases lay outside the gene matches.

The gene calls are TRBV5-1 and TRBJ2-3; no clear D. There are 12 residues in the CDR3. Germline lookup yields CDR1 SGHRS and CDR2 YFSETQ. The V and J ends lost 1 base and 4 bases respectively, with 4 bases between them. CDR3: CASSLQSDTQYF. CDR3 nucleotide sequence: TGCGCCAGCAGCTTGCAATCAGATACGCAGTATTTT.

This clone came up once. The chain couples TRBV7-6 to TRBJ1-6, with 7 bases lining up with TRBD1. Trimming took 6 bases from V and 6 from J; bases not matched to a gene: 17. The CDR3 is 18 residues long. Germline lookup yields CDR1 SGHVS and CDR2 FNYEAQ. The CDR3 DNA reads TGTGCCAGCAGTCAAGAGCCCCCTAGGGACAGCTTTAATTCACCCCTCCACTTT. Its protein is CASSQEPPRDSFNSPLHF.

The chain combines TRBV6-5 with TRBJ1-2; the D gene is possibly TRBD1 (6 bases). In germline, CDR1 is MNHEY, CDR2 SVGAGI. Between the trimmed V and J ends, which lost 5 bases and 2 bases, there was a span of 6 bases. The CDR3 sequence is 12 residues long. The CDR3 nucleotides read TGTGCCAGCAGTACAGGGAACTATGGCTACACCTTC. It translates to CASSTGNYGYTF.

This clone was seen just once. The chain has TRBV4-3 and TRBJ2-1; 10 bases fit TRBD2. This CDR3 is built from 18 residues. V shed 0 bases and J 4 bases; nucleotides not matched to a gene: 9. Germline-derived CDR1 and CDR2 are LGHNA and YSLEER. CDR3 sequence reads: CASSQEYPGLAKYNEQFF. The CDR3 DNA reads TGCGCCAGCAGCCAAGAGTATCCGGGACTAGCGAAGTACAATGAGCAGTTCTTC.

V gene TRBV2 combines with J gene TRBJ1-2, with 7 positions matching TRBD1. CDR3 length: 13 amino acids. Germline lookup yields CDR1 SNHLY and CDR2 FYNNEI. The V gene end was trimmed by 7 bases and the J gene end by 4 bases; junction bases not matched to a gene: 6. CDR3 DNA sequence: TGTGCCAGCACCCGAGGGGGCCGCTATGGCTACACCTTC. It is translated as CASTRGGRYGYTF.

This sequence joins TRBV6-2 or TRBV6-3 and TRBJ1-1, with 7 bases matching TRBD1. Germline trimming cut 7 bases from V and 2 bases from J; bases unmatched to any gene: 7. There are 14 residues in the CDR3. Per germline, CDR1 MNHEY and CDR2 SVGEGT. The CDR3 nucleotides read TGTGCCAGCACCCCCGGGACAGCTAACACTGAAGCTTTCTTT. Translating it yields CASTPGTANTEAFF.

The chain couples TRBV30 to TRBJ1-1; D gene ambiguous. V lost 0 bases to trimming and J lost 0 bases, with 20 bases between them. CDR3 size: 18 residues. The V gene's germline CDR1 is GTSNPN and CDR2 SVGIG (reference sequence). CDR3 loop: CAWSVDRLTRTVNTEAFF. The CDR3 bases are TGTGCCTGGAGTGTAGATCGCCTTACGCGGACTGTGAACACTGAAGCTTTCTTT.